These 10 T cell receptor beta chains share one sample of origin, sequenced in a study of preoperative IRX-2 immunotherapy in early breast cancer. The treatment denotes: preoperative locoregional IRX-2 cytokine immunotherapy. Profiled with immunoSEQ multiplex PCR; TCRdb holds only in-frame clones, not every one. The sample records tens of thousands of clones, approximately 75% being singletons. The sample in question was lymph node tissue, obtained after IRX-2 immunotherapy. The receptors were sampled from a human donor with breast cancer.

A remark on this clone: Compared with germline, one end of the junction differs, possibly owing to a read error. The CDR3, as DNA: TGTGCCAGCAGCCGAAACAGGGGTGGTGGAAGCACCATATATTTT. It encodes CASSRNRGGGSTIYF. This chain links TRBV14 with TRBJ1-3; TRBD1 matches at 7 bases. Germline V lookup: CDR1 SGHDN, CDR2 FVKESK. The CDR3 length is 15 residues.

The CDR3 reads CASSIALAGGLGEQFF. CDR3 bases: TGTGCCAGTAGTATCGCCCTAGCGGGGGGGCTGGGTGAGCAGTTCTTC. The chain has TRBV19 and TRBJ2-1, with 12 bases aligning to TRBD2. From germline, CDR1 is LNHDA and CDR2 SQIVND (reference sequence). There are 16 residues in the CDR3. V shed 3 bases, J shed 9 bases, and the junction held 9 bases outside the gene matches.

The chain uses TRBV5-1 and TRBJ2-6, with unresolved D. Germline V gives CDR1 SGHRS, CDR2 YFSETQ. V was trimmed by 4 bases and J by 5 bases, leaving 13 bases between them. This CDR3 is built from 15 residues. The CDR3 DNA follows: TGCGCCAGCAGCCCTCTTGTCCGGAGGGCCAACGTCCTGACTTTC. It translates to CASSPLVRRANVLTF.

The V and J genes are TRBV19 and TRBJ2-2; D is unresolved. In germline, CDR1 is LNHDA, CDR2 SQIVND (reference sequence). This CDR3 is 14 amino acids long. V dropped 7 bases and J dropped 4 bases, with 13 bases sitting between them. As DNA, the CDR3 is TGTGCCAGTAATTTAGAGCCGGGCACCGGGGAGCTGTTTTTT. Its protein product is CASNLEPGTGELFF.

This sequence joins TRBV19 and TRBJ2-1, with 10 bases matching TRBD1. Germline loops: CDR1 LNHDA, CDR2 SQIVND (reference sequence). CDR3 length: 14 residues. J lost 2 bases, V lost 10 bases, and 5 bases had no gene match. The CDR3 is CATIDRGPYNEQFF. In DNA form, the CDR3 reads TGTGCCACCATCGACAGGGGGCCCTACAATGAGCAGTTCTTC.

The V and J genes are TRBV5-1 and TRBJ2-1, with TRBD1 matching 8 bases. The V and J ends lost 4 bases and 10 bases, in that order; junction bases with no gene match: 10. The germline CDR1 and CDR2 sequences are SGHRS and YFSETQ. This CDR3 has 14 amino acids. The CDR3 DNA is TGCGCCAGCAGCACAGGACAGGGAATAAGGGAGCAGTTCTTC. Its protein product is CASSTGQGIREQFF.

V and J are TRBV14 and TRBJ1-1; TRBD1 agrees at 7 bases. The CDR3 is 11 amino acids. V lost 4 bases, J lost 10 bases, and 3 bases stayed unmatched. CDR1 and CDR2 (germline): SGHDN, FVKESK. The CDR3, as DNA: TGTGCCAGCAGCCCAGGGGGATCAGCTTTCTTT. It specifies CASSPGGSAFF.

The gene calls are TRBV28 and TRBJ2-2; weak D call: TRBD2 (6 bases). The CDR3 consists of 15 residues. Germline lookup yields CDR1 MDHEN and CDR2 SYDVKM. V was clipped by 5 bases and J by 5 bases, with 15 bases between them. As DNA, the CDR3 is TGTGCCAGCAGTCCCCCGGGACTTCGAACCGGGGAGCTGTTTTTT. This codes for CASSPPGLRTGELFF.

The V call is TRBV14, the J call TRBJ2-2; tentatively, D is TRBD2 (6 bases). The CDR3 length is 16 residues. CDR1 is SGHDN and CDR2 is FVKESK in the germline V gene. Between the trimmed V and J ends, which lost 4 bases and 0 bases, there was a span of 12 bases. DNA for the CDR3: TGTGCCAGCAGCCCCGGCGGGACGGCGAACACCGGGGAGCTGTTTTTT. This gives the protein CASSPGGTANTGELFF.

The genes are TRBV11-3 and TRBJ1-1; D is possibly TRBD1 (5 bases). The ends were cut back, 0 bases at V and 3 bases at J, with 17 bases in the middle. Germline assignment: CDR1 SGHNT and CDR2 YENEEA. CDR3 length: 17 residues. CDR3 sequence: CASSLDLQKLGDTEAFF. For the CDR3, the DNA is TGTGCCAGCAGCTTAGATCTACAGAAACTGGGGGACACTGAAGCTTTCTTT.